Given below is one T cell receptor beta chain in context. This specimen comes from a study of blood T cell repertoires in COVID-19. Study in general: Sources were T cells, B-cell-depleted T cells, or PBMCs; the material itself was cDNA or gDNA.

With 0 bases removed from V and 8 bases from J, the gap between germline ends came to 16 bases. Germline-derived CDR1 and CDR2 are MGHRA and YSYEKL. The CDR3 consists of 15 residues. Method: immunoSEQ multiplex PCR; TCRdb's copy keeps in-frame clones and lacks some. The table has about 260,000 clones, around 84% seen once. This chain links TRBV4-1 with TRBJ1-2, with D perhaps matching TRBD1 (5 bases). The sample comprised PBMCs or T cells enriched from blood (not recorded which). The sequence derives from a man aged 25 to 40 with acute COVID-19. CDR3 DNA: TGCGCCAGCAGCCAAGATGTTCGGCAGGGCCGCGGCTACACCTTC. Residues: CASSQDVRQGRGYTF.